This T cell receptor beta chain originates from a study of blood T cell repertoires in COVID-19. Germline V CDR1 and CDR2: LNHDA, SQIVND (reference sequence). The CDR3 is 16 residues long. V shed 1 base and J shed 2 bases, with 12 bases lying between them. Only in-frame clones appear in the TCRdb table, and some are missing; sequencing was by immunoSEQ multiplex PCR. In the table there are 100,000 to 150,000 clones, about 88% of which are singletons. The gene calls are TRBV19 and TRBJ1-5; perhaps TRBD1 as D (5 bases). This TCR came from a woman between 50 and 59 years old who had recovered from COVID-19. Sequenced input: PBMCs or T cells enriched from blood (not recorded which). The CDR3 spells CASSIVGGVGNQPQHF. The CDR3 DNA sequence: TGTGCCAGTAGTATAGTTGGGGGGGTCGGCAATCAGCCCCAGCATTTT. The entire variable domain, with the rest obtained from reference TRBV19 and TRBJ1-5, is as follows: DGGITQSPKYLFRKEGQNVTLSCEQNLNHDAMYWYRQDPGQGLRLIYYSQIVNDFQKGDIAEGYSVSREKKESFPLTVTSAQKNPTAFYLCASSIVGGVGNQPQHFGDGTRLSIL.